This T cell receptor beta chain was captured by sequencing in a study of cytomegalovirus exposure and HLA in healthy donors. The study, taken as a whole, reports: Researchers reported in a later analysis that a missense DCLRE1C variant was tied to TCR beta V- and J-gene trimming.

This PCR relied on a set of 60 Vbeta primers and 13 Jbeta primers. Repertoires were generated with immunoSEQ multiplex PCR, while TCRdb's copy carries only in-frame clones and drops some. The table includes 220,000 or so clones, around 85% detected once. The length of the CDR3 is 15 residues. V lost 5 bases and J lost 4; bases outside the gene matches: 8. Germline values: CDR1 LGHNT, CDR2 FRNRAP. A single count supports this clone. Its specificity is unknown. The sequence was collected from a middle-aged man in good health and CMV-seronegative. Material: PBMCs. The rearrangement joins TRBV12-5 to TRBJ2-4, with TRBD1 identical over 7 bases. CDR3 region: CASGPGPGQKNIQYF. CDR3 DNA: TGTGCTAGTGGTCCGGGACCGGGACAGAAAAACATTCAGTACTTC.